The T cell receptor beta chain under discussion was sequenced for a study of blood T cell repertoires in COVID-19 (dated by TCRdb to 2018 to 2020). For the study in its entirety: Samples covering the acute and convalescent phases of COVID-19 were provided by collaborators in the United States, Italy and Spain. The material from the prospective study consisted of cDNA or gDNA derived from T cells, B-cell-depleted T cells, or PBMCs. Subjects who had been exposed to COVID-19, were actively infected with it, or had recovered from it provided the deeply sampled blood TCRbeta repertoires that made up the dataset. The repertoires were released in a freely available public database intended as a resource for research on the immune response to SARS-CoV-2. The samples were drawn from two sources: the first 160 participants of the ongoing ImmuneRACE study, and some 1,300 subjects contributed by 6 global collaborators. Nearly every sample came with metadata listing a de-identified subject ID, COVID-19 status, age in years and sex. Where available, HLA class I and class II types were obtained from metadata supplied by the sample provider rather than from assay-based typing. What the study reported, not specific to this receptor: How much clinical and demographic metadata was included differed by source and by participant, and the metadata was provided uncurated.

V gives up 2 bases and J gives up 2 bases, and the segment between their germline ends measures 12 bases. CDR1 and CDR2, looked up from the germline V gene (reference sequence), are SGHKS and YYEKEE. Including cysteine and phenylalanine, the CDR3 has 15 amino acids. The sequence is cut down to CDR3 DNA, 45 bases in frame from base 1. Points on this clone: Its antigen is currently not known. No much larger clone exists at a distance of one base, and base qualities are not known.

Whole blood was collected in K2EDTA tubes by collaborating institutions according to the institutions' own protocols. For TCRbeta analysis, collaborators shipped samples as frozen whole blood, isolated PBMCs, or DNA extracted from either of those sample types. The immunoSEQ Assay, a bias-controlled multiplex PCR, was used to amplify TCRbeta CDR3 regions from genomic DNA. The original pipeline was this. Within the assay, amplification of reference gene primers was used to estimate how many nucleated cells each sample contained. Sequence reads were collapsed and filtered to measure the absolute abundance of every unique TCRbeta CDR3 rearrangement. For each sample, productive Simpson clonality was calculated by taking the square root of Simpson's diversity index across productive rearrangements. The table comes from immuneACCESS by way of TCRdb, which keeps in-frame sequences with V and J called. Part of the clones is missing from these tables; in studies checked, under half for an unresolved V gene and the rest for unknown reasons. That table furnishes V, J and clone size, whereas the DNA furnished D and trimming. Present in this sample are some 20,000 clones, approximately 90% of which were seen just once. The top ten hold roughly 8.3% of the sample.

This TCR derives from a human donor in a cohort sampled during active COVID-19. The donor label of this sample is uncertain. Sequencing was carried out using peripheral blood. Rearrangement joined TRBV5-5 to TRBJ2-3; TRBD2 is a possible D gene, resting on 7 matching bases. The nucleotide sequence is given as TGTGCCAGCAGCTTAGGGGGGAGGGTCACAGATACGCAGTATTTT. Its translation is CASSLGGRVTDTQYF. The CDR3 plus the reference TRBV5-5 and TRBJ2-3 genes for the other parts give the full variable domain: DAGVTQSPTHLIKTRGQQVTLRCSPISGHKSVSWYQQVLGQGPQFIFQYYEKEERGRGNFPDRFSARQFPNYSSELNVNALLLGDSALYLCASSLGGRVTDTQYFGPGTRLTVL.